The rows below give T cell receptor beta chains drawn from one sample of a study of T cells in Graves' hyperthyroidism and ophthalmopathy. TCRdb used MiXCR to reprocess the multiplex PCR reads, holding one entry per CDR3 protein. The sample includes 50,000 to 60,000 distinct CDR3 sequences, 48% of them seen just once. The sequencing input was blood. The source is a woman in her fifties or sixties with Graves' ophthalmopathy. The CDR3 runs from the conserved cysteine through the conserved F or W. A D gene is named only where the DNA matches it firmly. Where a row states a size, it is once, few, many or the class of an expanded clone; other rows omit it.

>NA|many|TRBJ2-1|TRBV20-1
CSVANYNEQFF
TGCAGTGTAGCGAACTACAATGAGCAGTTCTTC
>TRBD1|NA|TRBJ1-5|TRBV9
CACSVAGGNRPQHF
TGTGCCTGCAGCGTTGCAGGGGGCAATCGGCCCCAGCATTTT
>NA|NA|TRBJ2-2|TRBV19
CASSIGIPGELLF
TGTGCCAGTAGTATTGGGATACCCGGAGAGCTGTTATTT
>NA|NA|TRBJ2-7|TRBV3-1
CASSQPYEQYF
TGTGCCAGCAGCCAACCCTACGAGCAGTACTTC
>NA|many|TRBJ2-7|TRBV19
CASSKGRNSYEQYF
TGTGCCAGTAGTAAGGGACGAAATTCCTACGAGCAGTACTTC
>NA|many|TRBJ1-5|TRBV20-1
CSRLLNQPQHF
TGCAGCCGCCTCCTCAATCAGCCCCAGCATTTT
>TRBD1|NA|TRBJ1-2|TRBV7-3
CASSPAPDRAIYTF
TGTGCCAGCAGCCCCGCCCCTGACAGGGCGATCTACACCTTC
>NA|many|TRBJ1-4|TRBV28
CASRGAANEKLFF
TGTGCCAGCCGGGGGGCAGCTAATGAAAAACTGTTTTTT
>NA|many|TRBJ1-6|TRBV5-1
CASSLATHSPLHF
TGCGCCAGCAGCTTGGCCACACATTCACCCCTCCACTTT
>NA|NA|TRBJ2-6|TRBV7-2
CASGADSGANVLTF
TGTGCCAGCGGCGCTGACAGTGGGGCCAACGTCCTGACTTTC
>NA|many|TRBJ1-6|TRBV5-4
CASSSELGGNSPLHF
TGTGCCAGCAGCTCGGAACTCGGGGGTAATTCACCCCTCCACTTT
>NA|many|TRBJ1-5|TRBV5-5
CASSPGLSNQPQHF
TGTGCCAGCAGCCCAGGACTGAGCAATCAGCCCCAGCATTTT
>TRBD1|NA|TRBJ2-2|TRBV11-2
CASSSPGQGANGELFF
TGTGCCAGCTCATCCCCGGGACAGGGGGCGAACGGGGAGCTGTTTTTT
>NA|many|TRBJ2-7|TRBV7-9
CASSSINSYEQYF
TGTGCCAGCAGCTCAATTAACAGCTACGAGCAGTACTTC
>NA|medium-sized|TRBJ1-5|TRBV5-6
CASSLEGGQPQHF
TGTGCCAGCAGCTTGGAGGGGGGTCAGCCCCAGCATTTT
>NA|many|TRBJ2-7|TRBV6-5
CASSPLPGGAFYEQYF
TGTGCCAGCAGCCCCCTCCCCGGGGGCGCATTCTACGAGCAGTACTTC
>TRBD2|many|TRBJ2-7|TRBV28
CASSSSGRAEYEQYF
TGTGCCAGCAGTTCTAGCGGGAGGGCAGAATACGAGCAGTACTTC
>NA|many|TRBJ2-5|TRBV5-1
CASSLTQGETQYF
TGCGCCAGCAGCTTGACTCAGGGAGAGACCCAGTACTTC
>TRBD2|many|TRBJ2-7|TRBV6-5
CASSYGLGAYEQYF
TGTGCCAGCAGTTACGGACTAGGCGCCTACGAGCAGTACTTC
>TRBD1|many|TRBJ2-1|TRBV5-1
CASSSGQGRYNEQFF
TGCGCCAGCAGCAGCGGACAGGGGCGATACAATGAGCAGTTCTTC
>NA|NA|TRBJ2-5|TRBV15
CATSRRGTQYF
TGTGCCACCAGCAGAAGGGGGACCCAGTACTTC
>NA|many|TRBJ2-2|TRBV24-1
CATSDLQPEGPYTGELFF
TGTGCCACCAGTGATTTGCAACCCGAAGGGCCATACACCGGGGAGCTGTTTTTT
>NA|NA|TRBJ1-1|TRBV20-1
CSARDRGFPEAFF
TGCAGTGCTAGGGACCGGGGTTTCCCTGAAGCGTTCTTT
>NA|many|TRBJ2-2|TRBV12-3/TRBV12-4
CASSTPGGYQTGELFF
TGTGCCAGCAGTACCCCCGGGGGCTATCAAACCGGGGAGCTGTTTTTT
>TRBD1|many|TRBJ2-2|TRBV7-3
CASSLTGSNTGELFF
TGTGCCAGCAGCTTGACAGGGTCGAACACCGGGGAGCTGTTTTTT
>TRBD1|NA|TRBJ2-7|TRBV20-1
CSAGEPGQGYEQYF
TGCAGCGCTGGAGAACCTGGACAGGGCTACGAGCAGTACTTC
>NA|NA|TRBJ1-1|TRBV7-3
CASSLMRENTEAFF
TGTGCCAGCAGCTTAATGCGGGAGAACACTGAAGCTTTCTTT
>TRBD2|NA|TRBJ2-5|TRBV20-1
CSATSGLAWETQYF
TGCAGTGCCACCTCGGGACTAGCGTGGGAGACCCAGTACTTC
>TRBD2|many|TRBJ2-5|TRBV20-1
CSASPLTSGVQETQYF
TGCAGTGCTAGTCCTTTGACTAGCGGGGTACAAGAGACCCAGTACTTC
>NA|medium-sized|TRBJ2-1|TRBV15
CATNRGYNEQFF
TGTGCCACCAACAGAGGGTACAATGAGCAGTTCTTC
>NA|NA|TRBJ2-1|TRBV5-1
CASSTRKDEQFF
TGCGCCAGCAGCACAAGGAAGGATGAGCAGTTCTTC